The T cell receptor beta chain described here comes from a study of cytomegalovirus exposure and HLA in healthy donors. General observations from the study: In a later analysis, productive TCRs from donors in an Asian-associated ancestry cluster reportedly carried fewer N-insertions than the cohort mean.

The PCR contained 60 Vbeta and 13 Jbeta primers. Repertoires were generated with immunoSEQ multiplex PCR, while TCRdb's copy carries only in-frame clones and drops some. The data contain 150,000 to 200,000 clones, approximately 70% of them singletons. The germline CDR1 and CDR2 sequences are SGHKS and YYEKEE (reference sequence). Unmatched junction bases numbered 5, after V lost 6 bases and J lost 0 bases. The CDR3 sequence is 14 residues long. This clone occurred once. What it binds is unknown. This clonotype was sampled from a man between 18 and 35 years old in good health and CMV-seropositive. What was sequenced was PBMCs. The chain carries TRBV5-5 and TRBJ2-5; TRBD2 aligns across 7 bases. This CDR3 reads CASTMRGYQETQYF. The CDR3 DNA reads TGTGCCAGCACCATGCGGGGGTACCAAGAGACCCAGTACTTC.